This T cell receptor beta chain came from a study of beta chain features in type 1 diabetes. On the study more broadly: Across all samples, about 100 million sorted cells were examined.

It was via CD45RO/CCR7/CD25/CD127/CD95/CD27 that CD4+ naive, central memory, regulatory and stem cell-like memory cells were sorted. Sorting gave populations that all exceeded 95% purity. The whole isolated RNA underwent reverse transcription, so sequencing captured expressed TCRB transcripts. Clones were read by immunoSEQ multiplex PCR, and TCRdb kept only the in-frame ones, dropping some. The table includes 620,000 or so clones, around a sixth detected once. Points from the study as a whole: HLA effects on TCRB rearrangement stayed unresolved here.

Between the trimmed V and J ends, which lost 2 bases and 7 bases, there was a span of 14 bases. Germline lookup yields CDR1 KGHSH and CDR2 LQKENI. CDR3 size: 15 residues. The sample holds a few counts of this clone. The target antigen is unknown. The receptor was isolated from a man between 18 and 29 years old in good health. Sequenced: naive CD4+ T cells from blood. V is TRBV18 and J is TRBJ2-2, with D possibly being TRBD1 (5 bases). The CDR3 coding sequence is TGTGCCAGCTCACCAGATAGGGGCCCTGACGGGGAGCTGTTTTTT. Protein: CASSPDRGPDGELFF.